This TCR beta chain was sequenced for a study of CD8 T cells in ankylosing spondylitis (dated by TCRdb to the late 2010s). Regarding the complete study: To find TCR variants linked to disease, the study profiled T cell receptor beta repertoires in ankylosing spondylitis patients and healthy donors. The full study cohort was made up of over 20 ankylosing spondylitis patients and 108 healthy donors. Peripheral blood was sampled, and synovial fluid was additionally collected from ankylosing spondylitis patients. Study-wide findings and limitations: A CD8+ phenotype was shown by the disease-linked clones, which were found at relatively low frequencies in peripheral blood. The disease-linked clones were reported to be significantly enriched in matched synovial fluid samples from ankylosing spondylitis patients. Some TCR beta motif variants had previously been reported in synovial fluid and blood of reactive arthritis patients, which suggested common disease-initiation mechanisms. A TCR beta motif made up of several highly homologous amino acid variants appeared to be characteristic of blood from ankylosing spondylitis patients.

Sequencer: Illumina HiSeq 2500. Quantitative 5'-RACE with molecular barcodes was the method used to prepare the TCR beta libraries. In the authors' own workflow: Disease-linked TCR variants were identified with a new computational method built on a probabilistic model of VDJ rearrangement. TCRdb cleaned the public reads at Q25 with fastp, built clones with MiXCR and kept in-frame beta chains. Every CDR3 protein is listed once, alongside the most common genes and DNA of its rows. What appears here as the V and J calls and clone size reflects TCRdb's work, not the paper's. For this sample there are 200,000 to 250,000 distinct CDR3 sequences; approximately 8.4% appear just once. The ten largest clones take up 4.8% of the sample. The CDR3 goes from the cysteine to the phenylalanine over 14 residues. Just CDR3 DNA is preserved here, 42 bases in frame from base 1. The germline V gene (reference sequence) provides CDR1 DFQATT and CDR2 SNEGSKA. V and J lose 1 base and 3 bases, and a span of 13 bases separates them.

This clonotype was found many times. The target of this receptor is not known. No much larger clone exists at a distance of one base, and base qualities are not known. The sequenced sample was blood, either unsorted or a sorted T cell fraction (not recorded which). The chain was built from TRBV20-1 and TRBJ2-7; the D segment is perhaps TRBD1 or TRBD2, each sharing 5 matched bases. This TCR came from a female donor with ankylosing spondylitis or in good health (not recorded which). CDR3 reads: CSARAGTGDYEQYF. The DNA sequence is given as TGCAGTGCTAGAGCGGGGACCGGTGACTACGAGCAGTACTTC.